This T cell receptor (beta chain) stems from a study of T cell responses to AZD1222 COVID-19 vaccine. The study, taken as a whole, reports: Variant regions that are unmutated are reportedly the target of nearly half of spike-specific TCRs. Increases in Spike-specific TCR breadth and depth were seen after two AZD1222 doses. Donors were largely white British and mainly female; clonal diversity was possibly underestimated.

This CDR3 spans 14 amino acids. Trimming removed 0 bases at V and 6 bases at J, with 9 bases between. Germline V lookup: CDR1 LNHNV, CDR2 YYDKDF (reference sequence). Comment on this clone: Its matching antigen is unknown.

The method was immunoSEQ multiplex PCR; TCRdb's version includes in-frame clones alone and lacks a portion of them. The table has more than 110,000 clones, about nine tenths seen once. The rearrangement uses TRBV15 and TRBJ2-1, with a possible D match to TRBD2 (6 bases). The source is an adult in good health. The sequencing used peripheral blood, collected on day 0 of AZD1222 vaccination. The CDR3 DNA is TGTGCCACCAGCAGAGATCTAGCGTCCAATGAGCAGTTCTTC. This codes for CATSRDLASNEQFF. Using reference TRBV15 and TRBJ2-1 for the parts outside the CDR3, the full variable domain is DAMVIQNPRYQVTQFGKPVTLSCSQTLNHNVMYWYQQKSSQAPKLLFHYYDKDFNNEADTPDNFQSRRPNTSFCFLDIRSPGLGDTAMYLCATSRDLASNEQFFGPGTRLTVL.